A single sample is the source of the 3 T cell receptor beta chains below, sequenced in a study of T cell responses to AZD1222 COVID-19 vaccine. Profiled with immunoSEQ multiplex PCR; TCRdb holds only in-frame clones, not every one. Of 130,000 to 150,000 clones listed, approximately 90% were seen once; the top ten hold around 3.5%. The sequenced sample was peripheral blood, obtained on day 0 of AZD1222 vaccination. All receptors come from an adult in good health.

The J gene is TRBJ1-5, the V gene TRBV29-1; D may be TRBD1 (5 bases). Per germline, CDR1 SQVTM and CDR2 ANQGSEA. The CDR3 length is 12 residues. V was clipped by 6 bases and J by 3 bases, with 9 bases between them. The CDR3 loop reads CSVGGLNQPQHF. CDR3 sequence (DNA): TGCAGCGTGGGGGGTCTCAATCAGCCCCAGCATTTT. Drawing the rest from reference TRBV29-1 and TRBJ1-5, the complete variable domain is SAVISQKPSRDICQRGTSLTIQCQVDSQVTMMFWYRQQPGQSLTLIATANQGSEATYESGFVIDKFPISRPNLTFSTLTVSNMSPEDSSIYLCSVGGLNQPQHFGDGTRLSIL.

The chain uses TRBV7-6 and TRBJ2-1; 14 bases map to TRBD2. The CDR3 runs to 21 residues. Trimming took 1 base from V and 0 from J; bases not matched to a gene: 11. The germline CDR1 and CDR2 sequences are SGHVS and FNYEAQ. This chain's CDR3 is CASSLVRGTSGSRSSYNEQFF. CDR3 DNA sequence: TGTGCCAGCAGCTTAGTAAGAGGGACTAGCGGGAGCAGAAGCTCCTACAATGAGCAGTTCTTC.

V is TRBV3-1 (or the pseudogene TRBV3-2) and J is TRBJ1-1, with no clear D. The CDR3 contains 12 residues. Trimming took off 0 bases at V and 3 bases at J, with 2 bases between the two ends. Germline CDR1 is LGHDT and CDR2 is YNNKEL (reference sequence). The CDR3 bases are TGTGCCAGCAGCCAAGATTACACTGAAGCTTTCTTT. Translated, it gives CASSQDYTEAFF.